A single sample gave rise to the 2 T cell receptor beta chains below, sequenced in a study of cytomegalovirus exposure and HLA in healthy donors. The PCR made use of 60 Vbeta and 13 Jbeta primers. Repertoires were generated with immunoSEQ multiplex PCR, while TCRdb's copy carries only in-frame clones and drops some. The sample lists some 250,000 clones; roughly 82% were seen once. Sequenced input: PBMCs. The receptors stem from a woman aged 40-49 years in good health and CMV-seropositive.

This clone has just a few counts. The V call is TRBV30, the J call TRBJ1-1; 7 bases agree with TRBD1. Germline trimming cut 2 bases from V and 3 bases from J; bases unmatched to any gene: 3. The CDR3 runs 13 residues. Per germline, CDR1 GTSNPN and CDR2 SVGIG (reference sequence). Here the CDR3 DNA reads TGTGCCTGGAGTTCCAGGGGGGACACTGAAGCTTTCTTT. It codes for CAWSSRGDTEAFF.

The rearrangement links TRBV20-1 to TRBJ2-7; tentatively, D is TRBD1 (6 bases). V was shortened by 5 bases and J by 5 bases, with 10 bases between the two germline ends. From germline, CDR1 is DFQATT and CDR2 SNEGSKA (reference sequence). This CDR3 region has 11 residues. CDR3 sequence (DNA): TGCAGTGCTGGGACATCCAACGAGCAGTACTTC. It codes for CSAGTSNEQYF.